This TCR beta chain was retrieved from a study of control samples from healthy donors and cancer patients. Clones were read by immunoSEQ multiplex PCR, and TCRdb kept only the in-frame ones, dropping some. This repertoire shows 130,000 to 150,000 clones, 90% to 95% found once; its top ten account for 11% to 15%. The germline V gene has CDR1 SGHRS and CDR2 YFSETQ. The V segment lost 0 bases and the J segment 2 bases; nucleotides outside the gene matches: 23. The CDR3 extends over 22 amino acids. Sequenced material: PBMCs. The source of this sequence is a man between 60 and 75 years old with colorectal cancer. The rearrangement joins TRBV5-1 to TRBJ2-5; 9 positions match TRBD2. CDR3 nucleotides: TGCGCCAGCAGCTTGGTCCCTCTCTCCCGGGGGTTAGCGGGGGAAATACAAGAGACCCAGTACTTC. This codes for CASSLVPLSRGLAGEIQETQYF.